These 12 T cell receptor beta chains share one sample of origin, sequenced in a study of early stage breast cancer tumors. Libraries were prepared by immunoSEQ multiplex PCR; TCRdb keeps only in-frame clonotypes and omits some of them. The table records tens of thousands of clones, roughly 86% of them present only once. Sequences were obtained from blood. These receptors all come from a person aged 45 to 59 with breast cancer.

This rearrangement joins TRBV7-2 to TRBJ2-3; D is possibly TRBD2 (5 bases). The length of the CDR3 is 16 residues. Germline V gene data show CDR1 as SGHTA and CDR2 as FQGNSA. Between the trimmed V and J ends, which lost 0 bases and 5 bases, there was a span of 15 bases. The CDR3 here is CASSLALGGGQDTQYF. CDR3 sequence (DNA): TGTGCCAGCAGCTTAGCGCTGGGTGGCGGGCAAGATACGCAGTATTTT.

This clone showed up just once. The chain is built from TRBV19 and TRBJ1-2; maybe TRBD1 (6 bases). The V end lost 3 bases, the J end lost 7 bases, and 12 bases lay between the germline ends. Germline lookup yields CDR1 LNHDA and CDR2 SQIVND (reference sequence). CDR3 size: 13 residues. The CDR3 sequence: CASSISRGSGYTF. Written as DNA, the CDR3 is TGTGCCAGTAGTATCTCAAGGGGGTCTGGCTACACCTTC.

The V gene is TRBV9, the J gene TRBJ1-5, with D possibly TRBD1 on 5 matching bases. The CDR3 totals 13 residues. V was cut by 0 bases and J by 7 bases, with 8 bases left in between. Germline CDR1 SGDLS, CDR2 YYNGEE. DNA of the CDR3: TGTGCCAGCAGCGTAGAGGGGCAGCAGCCCCAGCATTTT. Translation: CASSVEGQQPQHF.

The chain couples TRBV7-2 to TRBJ2-2; 8 nucleotides agree with TRBD1. The CDR3 totals 14 residues. Germline assignment: CDR1 SGHTA and CDR2 FQGNSA. Unmatched junction bases numbered 0, after V lost 2 bases and J lost 4 bases. Written as DNA, the CDR3 is TGTGCCAGCAGCTTAACAGGGGGCACCGGGGAGCTGTTTTTT. It codes for CASSLTGGTGELFF.

J is TRBJ2-3 and V is TRBV5-6; 14 bases match TRBD2. The CDR3 has 15 residues. The germline gives CDR1 SGHDT, CDR2 YYEEEE. V trimming: 4 bases; J trimming: 5 bases; junction bases outside the gene matches: 3. In DNA form, the CDR3 reads TGTGCCAGCAGCCTGGGACTAGCGGGAGAAGATACGCAGTATTTT. This translates into CASSLGLAGEDTQYF.

J is TRBJ2-7 and V is TRBV5-5; no clear D. The V gene's germline CDR1 is SGHKS and CDR2 YYEKEE (reference sequence). V was pared by 0 bases and J by 5 bases, with 18 bases between. The CDR3 is made up of 16 amino acids. The CDR3 here is CASSLEGKGYPNEQYF. CDR3 DNA: TGTGCCAGCAGCTTGGAGGGAAAGGGTTACCCTAACGAGCAGTACTTC.

V usage is TRBV7-2 and J usage is TRBJ1-6; D gene ambiguous. Germline V lookup: CDR1 SGHTA, CDR2 FQGNSA. The CDR3 totals 12 residues. The V gene lost 4 bases and the J gene lost 10 bases, with 8 bases spanning the gap. For the CDR3, the DNA is TGTGCCAGCAGCTCGAAAGGATCACCCCTCCACTTT. Protein: CASSSKGSPLHF. Based on the CDR3 plus reference TRBV7-2 and TRBJ1-6, the full variable domain is GAGVSQSPSNKVTEKGKDVELRCDPISGHTALYWYRQSLGQGLEFLIYFQGNSAPDKSGLPSDRFSAERTGGSVSTLTIQRTQQEDSAVYLCASSSKGSPLHFGNGTRLTVT.

The rearrangement joins TRBV30 to TRBJ2-1; 8 nucleotides match TRBD2. This CDR3 region has 17 residues. V lost 6 bases, J lost 4 bases, and 17 bases stayed unmatched. Germline lookup yields CDR1 GTSNPN and CDR2 SVGIG (reference sequence). This CDR3 reads CACRPRGGAGGYNEQFF. For the CDR3, the DNA is TGTGCCTGCCGACCCCGCGGGGGCGCGGGGGGATACAATGAGCAGTTCTTC.

This clone was seen only once. The chain has TRBV9 and TRBJ2-1; TRBD2 aligns across 8 bases. The germline V gene has CDR1 SGDLS and CDR2 YYNGEE. The CDR3 has 15 amino acids. Trimming removed 1 base from V and 2 bases from J; junction bases left unmatched: 2. The CDR3 DNA is TGTGCCAGCAGCGTAAGCGGGAGCCCCTACAATGAGCAGTTCTTC. Translated, it gives CASSVSGSPYNEQFF.

In this sample, this clone turned up once. V gene TRBV7-9 combines with J gene TRBJ2-7; D gene uncertain. The CDR3 spans 16 residues. The germline gives CDR1 SEHNR, CDR2 FQNEAQ (reference sequence). V lost 5 bases and J 3 bases, leaving 20 bases between the germline ends. Written as DNA, the CDR3 is TGTGCCAGCAGCCACTCCGAGTTATACCCCCGCTACGAGCAGTACTTC. Its protein product is CASSHSELYPRYEQYF.

The genes are TRBV5-1 and TRBJ2-1; no clear D gene. V was pared by 3 bases and J by 2 bases, with 18 bases between. Germline V lookup: CDR1 SGHRS, CDR2 YFSETQ. The CDR3 has 17 amino acids. The CDR3 bases are TGCGCCAGCAGCTCGAAACCCCAGGAGAAAGCCTACAATGAGCAGTTCTTC. This codes for CASSSKPQEKAYNEQFF.

This sequence joins TRBV7-9 and TRBJ2-5; 7 bases are shared with TRBD1. The J segment lost 7 bases and the V segment lost 4 bases, leaving 6 bases of the junction unmatched. This CDR3 has 13 amino acids. Germline values: CDR1 SEHNR, CDR2 FQNEAQ (reference sequence). Written as DNA, the CDR3 is TGTGCCAGCAGCTCGACAGGGCTTGGGACCCAGTACTTC. It translates to CASSSTGLGTQYF. Looking up the rest from reference TRBV7-9 and TRBJ2-5 gives the full variable domain: DTGVSQNPRHKITKRGQNVTFRCDPISEHNRLYWYRQTLGQGPEFLTYFQNEAQLEKSRLLSDRFSAERPKGSFSTLEIQRTEQGDSAMYLCASSSTGLGTQYFGPGTRLLVL.